What follows are 19 T cell receptor beta chains derived from one specimen sequenced in a study of T cell clonality in common variable immunodeficiency. The protocol was immunoSEQ multiplex PCR, while the TCRdb copy is restricted to in-frame clones and leaves out a portion. The record shows 52,000 or so clones for this sample, with no singletons present. The sequenced sample was peripheral blood mononuclear cells. These receptor sequences come from a person between 18 and 75 years old in good health.

This clone was counted at least ten times. The observed sequence ends 3 residues before the CDR3 terminus, with the missing tail filled in from the germline J gene. The chain combines TRBV20-1 with TRBJ2-3; 11 positions match TRBD2. The CDR3 has 13 amino acids. CDR1 DFQATT and CDR2 SNEGSKA come from the germline V gene (reference sequence). This chain's CDR3 is CSGQLAGEETQYF. The covered CDR3 bases are TGCAGTGGCCAACTAGCGGGAGAAGAGACG.

This clone was seen at least ten times. The read finishes 3 residues shy of the CDR3 end, and the germline J gene is used to complete it. V and J are TRBV6-1 and TRBJ2-3; TRBD2 agrees at 10 bases. Germline-derived CDR1 and CDR2 are MNHNS and SASEGT. This CDR3 region has 15 residues. Trimming at V came to 2 bases and at J to 4 bases, leaving 3 bases not matched to a gene. CDR3 loop: CASSEISGGADTQYF. The DNA read from the CDR3 is TGTGCCAGCAGTGAAATCAGCGGGGGGGCAGATACG.

This clone came up many times. The read stops 3 residues short of the end of the CDR3; the missing end is completed from the germline J gene. This rearrangement joins TRBV10-1 to TRBJ1-3, with D uncertain. This CDR3 has 15 amino acids. Germline values: CDR1 WNHNN, CDR2 SYGVQD (reference sequence). V lost 2 bases to trimming and J lost 4 bases, with 12 bases between them. CDR3 DNA (partial): TGCGCCAGCAGTGAGGCTACAGAGCCGGGAAACACC. This sequence encodes CASSEATEPGNT. The full CDR3 is CASSEATEPGNTIYF.

This clone was seen at least ten times. The CDR3 end falls 3 residues outside the read, so it is completed with the germline J gene. The chain recombines TRBV7-7 with TRBJ2-1; no clear D gene. In germline, CDR1 is SSHAT, CDR2 FNYEAQ (reference sequence). Trimming removed 3 bases from V and 4 bases from J, with 7 bases in between. The CDR3 totals 13 residues. The sequenced part of the CDR3 DNA is TGTGCCAGCAGCTTTAATCAGTACAATGAG. This gives the protein CASSFNQYNE. The complete CDR3 reads CASSFNQYNEQFF. Looking up the rest from reference TRBV7-7 and TRBJ2-1 gives the full variable domain: GAGVSQSPRYKVTKRGQDVTLRCDPISSHATLYWYQQALGQGPEFLTYFNYEAQPDKSGLPSDRFSAERPEGSISTLTIQRTEQRDSAMYRCASSFNQYNEQFFGPGTRLTVL.

This clone has ten or more counts. The CDR3 extends 3 residues past the end of the read, so its final part is completed from the germline J gene. V gene TRBV11-2 combines with J gene TRBJ1-1; weak D call: TRBD1 (5 bases). Looked up from germline, CDR1 is SGHAT and CDR2 is FQNNGV. Trimming took off 8 bases at V and 2 bases at J, with 18 bases between the two ends. This CDR3 contains 15 residues. This chain's CDR3 is CASSPSGGINTEAFF. The covered CDR3 bases are TGTGCCAGCTCTCCCTCCGGGGGGATCAACACTGAA. Full variable domain (remainder filled in from reference TRBV11-2 and TRBJ1-1): EAGVAQSPRYKIIEKRQSVAFWCNPISGHATLYWYQQILGQGPKLLIQFQNNGVVDDSQLPKDRFSAERLKGVDSTLKIQPAKLEDSAVYLCASSPSGGINTEAFFGQGTRLTVV.

This clone was found many times. Incomplete CDR3 DNA: TGTGCCAGTAGTATCTCGACAGGGGGCGGCTGGGAGACC. Translating it yields CASSISTGGGWET. In full, the CDR3 is CASSISTGGGWETQYF. This chain joins TRBV19 and TRBJ2-5; TRBD1 agrees at 10 bases. The CDR3 end lies 3 residues beyond the end of the read and is filled in from the germline J gene. From germline, CDR1 is LNHDA and CDR2 SQIVND (reference sequence). CDR3 length: 16 residues. After removal of 3 bases from V and 5 bases from J, the junction contained 9 bases not matched to a gene.

This clone has at least ten counts. The CDR3 is cut off 3 residues early in the read; its end comes from the germline J gene. The J gene is TRBJ2-1, the V gene TRBV6-1; TRBD1 matches at 10 bases. CDR1 is MNHNS and CDR2 is SASEGT in the germline V gene. The CDR3 loop spans 16 amino acids. V shed 1 base, J shed 9 bases, and the junction held 9 bases outside the gene matches. CDR3 DNA (partial): TGTGCCAGCAGTGAAGTAAGGGGGACAGGGGTGGGTGAG. Its protein product is CASSEVRGTGVGE. The whole CDR3 protein is CASSEVRGTGVGEQFF.

This clone was seen repeatedly, ten times or more. The CDR3 is cut off 3 residues early in the read; its end comes from the germline J gene. The chain joins TRBV12-5 to TRBJ1-1, with TRBD1 matching 7 bases. The CDR3 extends over 15 amino acids. Trimming took 0 bases from V and 2 from J; bases not matched to a gene: 3. Germline V gives CDR1 LGHNT, CDR2 FRNRAP. The sequenced part of the CDR3 DNA is TGTGCTAGTGGTTTGGTAGGGGGCGGAAACACTGAA. Translated, it gives CASGLVGGGNTE. The entire CDR3 is CASGLVGGGNTEAFF.

This clone has a count of ten or more. An end of the junction differs from the germline gene, which may be a read error. The read gets to within 3 residues of the CDR3 end, and the germline J gene fills in the rest. The V call is TRBV4-2, the J call TRBJ1-2; TRBD1 agrees at 9 bases. Germline-derived CDR1 and CDR2 are LGHNA and YNFKEQ. This CDR3 has 15 amino acids. CDR3 region: CASSQDTADRGGYTF. The covered CDR3 bases are TGCGCCAGCAGCCAAGATACCGCGGACAGGGGTGGC.

This clone was seen a handful of times. Read data end 3 residues before the CDR3 end; the end is taken from the germline J gene. The chain couples TRBV5-1 to TRBJ2-3; D remains unclear. Trimming took off 4 bases at V and 2 bases at J, with 11 bases between the two ends. From germline, CDR1 is SGHRS and CDR2 YFSETQ. The length of the CDR3 is 14 residues. The chain's CDR3 is CASSPGQITDTQYF. The sequenced part of the CDR3 DNA is TGCGCCAGCAGCCCTGGGCAGATCACAGATACG.

This clone was found many times. Incomplete CDR3 DNA: TGTGCCAGCAGCCAAGGGCAGGGTGGCAATCAGCCC. Its protein product is CASSQGQGGNQP. The entire CDR3 reads CASSQGQGGNQPQHF. The chain employs TRBV16 and TRBJ1-5; perhaps TRBD1 as D (5 bases). The read is 3 residues too short to cover the CDR3 end, so that end is filled in from the germline J gene. Germline CDR1 is KGHSY and CDR2 is FQNENV. Trimming left V 2 bases short and J 2 bases short, with 10 bases between. The CDR3 loop spans 15 amino acids. Using reference TRBV16 and TRBJ1-5 for the parts outside the CDR3, the full variable domain is GEEVAQTPKHLVRGEGQKAKLYCAPIKGHSYVFWYQQVLKNEFKFLISFQNENVFDETGMPKERFSAKCLPNSPCSLEIQATKLEDSAVYFCASSQGQGGNQPQHFGDGTRLSIL.

This clone was counted many times. The read gets to within 3 residues of the CDR3 end, and the germline J gene fills in the rest. V gene TRBV20-1 combines with J gene TRBJ2-5, with D maybe TRBD2 (5 bases). The CDR3 is made up of 14 amino acids. Trimming left V 3 bases short and J 5 bases short, with 16 bases between. Germline V CDR1 and CDR2: DFQATT, SNEGSKA (reference sequence). The sequenced CDR3 bases are TGCAGTGCTAGCCCCATAGCGCTGGGGGAGACC. It codes for CSASPIALGET. Given in full, the CDR3 is CSASPIALGETQYF.

In its sample, this clone was seen many times. The read halts 3 residues ahead of the CDR3 end, with the missing end drawn from the germline J gene. The chain has TRBV19 and TRBJ1-2, with D unresolved. Germline CDR1 reads LNHDA; CDR2 reads SQIVND (reference sequence). The CDR3 covers 13 residues. The CDR3 spells CASSIDHLKGYTF. CDR3 bases read: TGTGCCAGTAGTATAGATCACCTAAAAGGC.

This clone was observed many times. The CDR3 end is not reached by the read, which stops 3 residues before it; the germline J gene fills it in. The chain is built from TRBV2 and TRBJ1-1; D remains unclear. V was shortened by 5 bases and J by 6 bases, with 7 bases between the two germline ends. This CDR3 has 11 amino acids. In germline, CDR1 is SNHLY, CDR2 FYNNEI. Here the CDR3 reads CASSHRAEAFF. The sequenced part of the CDR3 DNA is TGTGCCAGCAGTCATAGAGCTGAA.

Many counts were recorded for this clone. The read terminates 3 residues ahead of where the CDR3 ends, so the germline J gene completes it. The chain combines TRBV12-3 or TRBV12-4 with TRBJ2-3, with D perhaps matching TRBD2 (5 bases). V lost 8 bases and J lost 0, with 15 bases in between. This CDR3 has 15 residues. The CDR3 bases that were read are TGTGCCAGCTCCCGGTATCGGGGAAGCACAGATACG. It yields the protein CASSRYRGSTDT. The whole CDR3 is CASSRYRGSTDTQYF.

This clone was recorded many times. The read halts 3 residues ahead of the CDR3 end, with the missing end drawn from the germline J gene. This chain joins TRBV5-1 and TRBJ1-2; D remains ambiguous. V was shortened by 0 bases and J by 6 bases, with 12 bases between the two germline ends. The germline V gene has CDR1 SGHRS and CDR2 YFSETQ. CDR3 length equals 14 residues. The CDR3 bases that were read are TGCGCCAGCAGCTTGGGCGGGGAAGGGAATGGC. Protein product: CASSLGGEGNG. The whole CDR3 is CASSLGGEGNGYTF.

Many counts were recorded for this clone. The CDR3 bases that were read are TGTGCCTGGAGTGCCCCGGGACAGATATTTTGTAATCAGCCC. Translated: CAWSAPGQIFCNQP. The whole CDR3 sequence is CAWSAPGQIFCNQPQHF. The chain couples TRBV30 to TRBJ1-5, with TRBD1 matching 7 bases. The read halts 3 residues ahead of the CDR3 end, with the missing end drawn from the germline J gene. Germline V CDR1 and CDR2: GTSNPN, SVGIG (reference sequence). The trim removed 1 base at V and 4 bases at J, leaving 13 bases unmatched. This CDR3 has 17 amino acids.

In its sample, this clone was seen many times. The read ends 3 residues early relative to the CDR3; the germline J gene fills the gap. The rearrangement uses TRBV7-2 and TRBJ1-6; no clear D gene. The CDR3 consists of 13 residues. Germline V gives CDR1 SGHTA, CDR2 FQGNSA. The sequenced CDR3 bases are TGTGCCAGCAGCTTATCGACATATGACACC. Residues: CASSLSTYDT. The entire CDR3 protein is CASSLSTYDTLHF. Full variable domain (missing parts from reference TRBV7-2 and TRBJ1-6): GAGVSQSPSNKVTEKGKDVELRCDPISGHTALYWYRQSLGQGLEFLIYFQGNSAPDKSGLPSDRFSAERTGGSVSTLTIQRTQQEDSAVYLCASSLSTYDTLHFGNGTRLTVT.

A note on this clone: Coverage ceases 3 residues before the CDR3 finishes, and the germline J gene fills in the end. The sample holds other DNA sequences that translate to the same CDR3. The genes are TRBV19 and TRBJ1-1, with D hard to call. V was cut by 3 bases and J by 1 base, with 6 bases left in between. The CDR3 loop spans 13 amino acids. CDR1 LNHDA and CDR2 SQIVND come from the germline V gene (reference sequence). CDR3 residues: CASSIRGNTEAFF. The sequenced CDR3 bases are TGTGCCAGTAGTATTCGAGGGAACACTGAA.